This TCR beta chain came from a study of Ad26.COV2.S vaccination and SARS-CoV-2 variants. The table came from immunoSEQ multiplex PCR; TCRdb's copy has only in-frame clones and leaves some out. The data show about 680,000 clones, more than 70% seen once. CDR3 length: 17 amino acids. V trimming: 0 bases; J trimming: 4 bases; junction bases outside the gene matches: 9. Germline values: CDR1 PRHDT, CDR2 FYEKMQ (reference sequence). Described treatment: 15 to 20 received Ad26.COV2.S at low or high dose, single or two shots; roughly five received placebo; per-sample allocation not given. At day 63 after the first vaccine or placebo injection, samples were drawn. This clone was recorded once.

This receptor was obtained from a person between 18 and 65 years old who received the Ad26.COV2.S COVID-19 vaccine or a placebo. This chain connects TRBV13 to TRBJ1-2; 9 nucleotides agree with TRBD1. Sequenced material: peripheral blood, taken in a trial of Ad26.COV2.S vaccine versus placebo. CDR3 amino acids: CASSLGDRGVRGYGYTF. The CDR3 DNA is TGTGCCAGCAGCTTAGGGGACAGGGGTGTCAGAGGCTATGGCTACACCTTC.